Sequencing of this TCR beta chain was carried out in a study of blood T cell repertoires in COVID-19. Sequencing was performed with immunoSEQ multiplex PCR; in TCRdb, only in-frame clones are kept and a portion is missing. The sample consists of around 260,000 clones, about 87% of them appearing once. The germline V gene encodes CDR1 GTSNPN and CDR2 SVGIG (reference sequence). V lost 1 base and J lost 3, with 9 bases in between. CDR3 length: 13 residues. The specimen sequenced was peripheral blood. V usage is TRBV30 and J usage is TRBJ1-2; D unresolved. This clonotype originated in a woman aged 70-85 years with COVID-19, enrolled during active disease. The CDR3, as DNA: TGTGCCTGGAGTGAATCGAGGGACTATGGCTACACCTTC. This encodes CAWSESRDYGYTF.